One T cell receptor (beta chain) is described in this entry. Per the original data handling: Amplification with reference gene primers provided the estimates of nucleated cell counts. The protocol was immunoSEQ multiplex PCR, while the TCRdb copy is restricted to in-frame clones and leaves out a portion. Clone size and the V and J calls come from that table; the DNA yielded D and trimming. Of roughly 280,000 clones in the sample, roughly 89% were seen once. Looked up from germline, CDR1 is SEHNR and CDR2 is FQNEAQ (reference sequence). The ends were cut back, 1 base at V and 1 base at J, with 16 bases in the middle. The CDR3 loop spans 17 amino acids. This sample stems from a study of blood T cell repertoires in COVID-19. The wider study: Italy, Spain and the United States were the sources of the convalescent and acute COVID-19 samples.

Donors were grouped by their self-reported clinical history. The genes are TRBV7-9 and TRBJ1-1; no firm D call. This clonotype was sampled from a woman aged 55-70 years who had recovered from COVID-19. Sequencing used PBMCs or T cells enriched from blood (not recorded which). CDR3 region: CASSLGEFFWGNTEAFF. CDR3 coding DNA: TGTGCCAGCAGCTTAGGGGAGTTTTTTTGGGGGAACACTGAAGCTTTCTTT.